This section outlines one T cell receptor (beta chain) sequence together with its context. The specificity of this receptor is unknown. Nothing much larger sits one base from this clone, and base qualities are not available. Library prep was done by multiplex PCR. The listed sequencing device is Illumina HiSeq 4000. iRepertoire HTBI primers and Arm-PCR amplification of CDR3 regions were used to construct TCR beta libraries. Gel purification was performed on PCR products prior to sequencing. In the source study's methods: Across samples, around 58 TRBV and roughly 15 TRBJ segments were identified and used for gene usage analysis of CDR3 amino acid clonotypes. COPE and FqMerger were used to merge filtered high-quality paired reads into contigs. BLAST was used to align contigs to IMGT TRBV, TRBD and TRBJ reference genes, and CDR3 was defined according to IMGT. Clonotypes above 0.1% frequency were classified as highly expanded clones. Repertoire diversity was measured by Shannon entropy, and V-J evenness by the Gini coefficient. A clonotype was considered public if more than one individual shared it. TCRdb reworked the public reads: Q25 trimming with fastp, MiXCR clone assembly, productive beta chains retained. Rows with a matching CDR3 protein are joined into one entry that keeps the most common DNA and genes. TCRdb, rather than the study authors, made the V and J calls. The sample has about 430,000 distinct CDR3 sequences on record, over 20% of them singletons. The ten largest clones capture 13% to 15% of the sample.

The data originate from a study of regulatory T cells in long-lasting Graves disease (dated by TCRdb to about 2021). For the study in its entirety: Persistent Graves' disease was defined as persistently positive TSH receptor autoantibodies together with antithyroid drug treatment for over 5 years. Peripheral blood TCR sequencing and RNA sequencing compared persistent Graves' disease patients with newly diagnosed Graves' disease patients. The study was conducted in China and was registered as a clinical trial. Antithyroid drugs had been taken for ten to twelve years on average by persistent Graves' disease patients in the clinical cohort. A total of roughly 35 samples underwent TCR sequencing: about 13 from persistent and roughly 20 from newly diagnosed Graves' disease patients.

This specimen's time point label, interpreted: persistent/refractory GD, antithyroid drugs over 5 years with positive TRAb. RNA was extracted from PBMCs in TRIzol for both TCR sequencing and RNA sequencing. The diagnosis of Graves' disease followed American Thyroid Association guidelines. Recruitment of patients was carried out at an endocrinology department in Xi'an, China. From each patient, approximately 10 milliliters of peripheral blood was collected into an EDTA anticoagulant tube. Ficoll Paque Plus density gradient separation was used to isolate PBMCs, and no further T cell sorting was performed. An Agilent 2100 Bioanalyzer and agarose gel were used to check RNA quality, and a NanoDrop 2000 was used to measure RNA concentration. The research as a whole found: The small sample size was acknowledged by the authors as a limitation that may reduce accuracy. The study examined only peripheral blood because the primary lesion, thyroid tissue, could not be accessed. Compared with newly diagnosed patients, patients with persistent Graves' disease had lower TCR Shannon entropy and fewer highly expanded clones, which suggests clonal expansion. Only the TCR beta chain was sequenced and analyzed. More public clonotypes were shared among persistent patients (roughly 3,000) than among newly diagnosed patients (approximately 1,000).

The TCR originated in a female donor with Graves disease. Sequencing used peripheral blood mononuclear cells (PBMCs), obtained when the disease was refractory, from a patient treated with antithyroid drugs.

The DNA sequence is as follows: TGTGCCGGCACTCTATCGGGACTAGCGGCCTACGAGCAGTACTTC. Its protein is CAGTLSGLAAYEQYF. The chain employs TRBV6-1 and TRBJ2-7, with 11 middle bases fitting TRBD2. Inclusive of the bounding cysteine and phenylalanine, the CDR3 is 15 residues long. Just the 45-base CDR3 DNA is kept, in frame starting at base 1. Ends trimmed: V by 11 bases, J by 2 bases; bases unmatched to a gene: 11. CDR1 and CDR2, per the germline V gene, are MNHNS and SASEGT.